Following are 13 T cell receptor beta chains from one sample sequenced in a study of CD8+CD57+ T cells in acquired aplastic anemia. CD8+CD57+ cell expansion, shown by flow cytometry, had occurred in the patients selected for sequencing. Genomic DNA, serving as template, underwent TCR beta VDJ and CDR3 profiling. TCRdb re-called the reads through MiXCR, storing one row per CDR3 protein. The sample carries about 220,000 distinct CDR3 sequences, more than 40% recorded once. The sequenced sample consisted of sorted CD4+, CD8+, or CD8+CD57+ T cells (not recorded which) from PBMCs. The receptors here all came from a human donor with aplastic anemia.

This clonotype was counted many times. The gene calls are TRBV30 and TRBJ2-7, with D perhaps TRBD1 (6 bases). The CDR3 has 12 amino acids. Trimming shortened V by 7 bases and J by 6 bases, and 16 bases separated the two germline ends. Germline assignment: CDR1 GTSNPN and CDR2 SVGIG (reference sequence). CDR3 amino acids: CALWDTLSEQYF. CDR3 coding DNA: TGTGCCTTATGGGACACCTTGAGCGAGCAGTACTTC.

This clonotype was counted at least ten times. The rearrangement links TRBV2 to TRBJ2-1, with 11 positions matching TRBD2. Trimming took 6 bases from V and 7 from J; bases not matched to a gene: 14. This CDR3 spans 17 amino acids. Germline V gives CDR1 SNHLY, CDR2 FYNNEI. For the CDR3, the DNA is TGTGCCAGCAGCGGAGACCCCGGGACTAGCGGACTGAATGAGCAGTTCTTC. Protein sequence: CASSGDPGTSGLNEQFF.

In its sample, this clonotype was seen many times. This chain connects TRBV2 to TRBJ1-1; D unresolved. The length of the CDR3 is 13 residues. Trimming cost V 8 bases and J 5 bases, with 15 bases left between them. Germline lookup yields CDR1 SNHLY and CDR2 FYNNEI. The CDR3: CASHPPGGTEAFF. The CDR3, as DNA: TGTGCCAGCCATCCCCCCGGAGGGACTGAAGCTTTCTTT.

This clonotype was recorded many times. V gene TRBV6-1 combines with J gene TRBJ1-6; tentative D call: TRBD1 (5 bases). Germline assignment: CDR1 MNHNS and CDR2 SASEGT. This CDR3 has 16 amino acids. V lost 2 bases, J lost 8 bases, and 16 bases lay in between. The CDR3 DNA reads as TGTGCCAGCAGTGAATCGGAGGGGCTAGGGGATTCACCCCTCCACTTT. Its protein product is CASSESEGLGDSPLHF.

This clonotype has only a few counts. The chain recombines TRBV27 with TRBJ2-7; the D is unclear. The CDR3 loop spans 15 amino acids. The germline V gene encodes CDR1 MNHEY and CDR2 SMNVEV (reference sequence). The V end lost 6 bases, the J end lost 2 bases, and 17 bases lay between the germline ends. The DNA of the CDR3 is TGTGCCAGCAGCCTTTATGCGTACGCCCCCTACGAGCAGTACTTC. It codes for CASSLYAYAPYEQYF.

This chain connects TRBV7-9 to TRBJ2-7; 14 bases line up with TRBD2. V gave up 1 base and J gave up 4 bases; unmatched junction bases: 9. Germline V CDR1 and CDR2: SEHNR, FQNEAQ (reference sequence). The CDR3 spans 18 residues. CDR3 nucleotide sequence: TGTGCCAGCAGCTTAGAGGAGACTAGCGGGAGGGAGAGGTACGAGCAGTACTTC. Translated, it gives CASSLEETSGRERYEQYF. The complete variable domain, with remaining parts taken from reference TRBV7-9 and TRBJ2-7, reads DTGVSQNPRHKITKRGQNVTFRCDPISEHNRLYWYRQTLGQGPEFLTYFQNEAQLEKSRLLSDRFSAERPKGSFSTLEIQRTEQGDSAMYLCASSLEETSGRERYEQYFGPGTRLTVT.

Remarks on this clonotype: One end of the junction does not line up with germline, which may come from a read error. The chain has TRBV7-7 and TRBJ2-7; TRBD2 agrees at 8 bases. Germline values: CDR1 SSHAT, CDR2 FNYEAQ (reference sequence). CDR3 length equals 19 residues. The CDR3 coding sequence is TGTGCTAGCAGCCCCCATTTCAGGCTAGCGCGGGGGGAGCTATACGAGCAGTACTTC. This gives the protein CASSPHFRLARGELYEQYF.

This clonotype has ten or more counts. The rearrangement joins TRBV5-6 to TRBJ2-7; weak D call: TRBD1 (6 bases). Trimming stripped 0 bases from V and 6 bases from J, with 13 bases between. This CDR3 region has 14 residues. Germline CDR1 is SGHDT and CDR2 is YYEEEE. This CDR3 is CASSLGAGVREQYF. The CDR3 bases are TGTGCCAGCAGCTTGGGGGCAGGGGTGCGCGAGCAGTACTTC.

This clonotype was picked up many times. The J gene is TRBJ2-7, the V gene TRBV7-9, with D perhaps TRBD1 (6 bases). The V end lost 5 bases, the J end lost 9 bases, and 17 bases lay between the germline ends. The CDR3 runs 13 residues. Germline CDR1 reads SEHNR; CDR2 reads FQNEAQ (reference sequence). The chain's CDR3 is CASSTPDSPLQYF. The CDR3 DNA sequence: TGTGCCAGCAGCACCCCGGACAGCCCGTTGCAGTACTTC. Full variable domain (rest looked up from reference TRBV7-9 and TRBJ2-7): DTGVSQNPRHKITKRGQNVTFRCDPISEHNRLYWYRQTLGQGPEFLTYFQNEAQLEKSRLLSDRFSAERPKGSFSTLEIQRTEQGDSAMYLCASSTPDSPLQYFGPGTRLTVT.

This clonotype has a count of ten or more. CDR3 region: CASSPGRLAGWNEQFF. In DNA form, the CDR3 reads TGTGCCAGCAGCCCAGGCAGGCTAGCGGGATGGAATGAGCAGTTCTTC. This chain links TRBV9 with TRBJ2-1, with 9 nucleotides matching TRBD2. V lost 4 bases, J lost 7 bases, and 12 bases stayed unmatched. Germline V gene sequence: CDR1 SGDLS, CDR2 YYNGEE. This CDR3 has 16 amino acids.

The rearrangement uses TRBV25-1 and TRBJ1-4; 12 bases align to TRBD1. Germline loops: CDR1 MGHDK, CDR2 SYGVNS. V was pared by 4 bases and J by 5 bases, with 8 bases of the junction left unmatched. The length of the CDR3 is 17 residues. The CDR3 nucleotides read TGTGCCAGCAGTGCCTCCGGGACAGGGGGCCTGAATGAAAAACTGTTTTTT. This translates into CASSASGTGGLNEKLFF.

This clonotype has only a few counts. The gene calls are TRBV20-1 and TRBJ1-5; 7 bases are a match to TRBD1. With 4 bases clipped from V and 3 bases from J, the junction kept 9 bases outside the gene matches. Germline-derived CDR1 and CDR2 are DFQATT and SNEGSKA (reference sequence). The CDR3 sequence is 15 residues long. This CDR3 reads CSATDRVGFNQPQHF. Written as DNA, the CDR3 is TGCAGTGCTACCGACAGGGTTGGATTCAATCAGCCCCAGCATTTT.

The V gene is TRBV20-1, the J gene TRBJ1-1; weak D call: TRBD1 (6 bases). The CDR3 runs 11 residues. The germline CDR1 and CDR2 sequences are DFQATT and SNEGSKA (reference sequence). The chain's CDR3 is CSPGQNTEAFF. The DNA of the CDR3 is TGCAGCCCGGGACAGAACACTGAAGCTTTCTTT.